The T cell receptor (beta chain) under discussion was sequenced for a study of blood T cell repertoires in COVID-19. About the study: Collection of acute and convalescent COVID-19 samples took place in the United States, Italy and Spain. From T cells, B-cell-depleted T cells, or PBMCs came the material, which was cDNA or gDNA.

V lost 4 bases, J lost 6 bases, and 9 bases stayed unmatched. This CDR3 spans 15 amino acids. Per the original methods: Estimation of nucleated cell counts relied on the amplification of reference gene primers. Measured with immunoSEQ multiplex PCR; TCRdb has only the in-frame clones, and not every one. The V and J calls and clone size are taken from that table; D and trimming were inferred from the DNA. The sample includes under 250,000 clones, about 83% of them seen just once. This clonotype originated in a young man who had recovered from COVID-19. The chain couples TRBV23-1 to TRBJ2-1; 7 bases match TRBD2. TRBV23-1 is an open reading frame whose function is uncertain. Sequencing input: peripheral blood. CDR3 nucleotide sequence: TGCGCCAGCAGTCCGGGGGGTCCGCTTGTCAATGAGCAGTTCTTC. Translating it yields CASSPGGPLVNEQFF.